The 7 T cell receptor beta chains in this list originate from one sample, sequenced in a study of cytomegalovirus exposure and HLA in healthy donors. This PCR relied on a set of 60 Vbeta primers and 13 Jbeta primers. Method: immunoSEQ multiplex PCR; TCRdb's copy keeps in-frame clones and lacks some. The repertoire holds around 130,000 clones, about 81% seen once, with about 2.7% in the top ten. What was sequenced was PBMCs. Receptors originate from a woman between 40 and 55 years old in good health and CMV-seropositive.

This clone was observed a single time. This sequence joins TRBV25-1 and TRBJ2-3; 8 bases match TRBD1. Trimming removed 8 bases from V and 5 bases from J; junction bases left unmatched: 15. CDR1 and CDR2 from the germline V gene are MGHDK and SYGVNS. The CDR3 is 16 amino acids. CDR3 DNA: TGTGCCAGCGGGGATCCGGGACAGGTGGGAGAAGATACGCAGTATTTT. It is translated as CASGDPGQVGEDTQYF. Full variable domain (missing parts from reference TRBV25-1 and TRBJ2-3): EADIYQTPRYLVIGTGKKITLECSQTMGHDKMYWYQQDPGMELHLIHYSYGVNSTEKGDLSSESTVSRIRTEHFPLTLESARPSHTSQYLCASGDPGQVGEDTQYFGPGTRLTVL.

V gene TRBV4-3 combines with J gene TRBJ2-3; D is undetermined. The CDR3 loop spans 13 amino acids. Germline CDR1 and CDR2: LGHNA and YSLEER. Trimming took 0 bases from V and 6 from J, leaving 7 bases between them. CDR3 in DNA: TGCGCCAGCAGCCAAGAATGGCCGGATACGCAGTATTTT. Protein sequence: CASSQEWPDTQYF.

The V and J genes are TRBV18 and TRBJ2-7; weak D call: TRBD2 (6 bases). In germline, CDR1 is KGHSH, CDR2 LQKENI. Trimming stripped 2 bases from V and 6 bases from J, with 17 bases between. CDR3 length: 15 residues. The CDR3 coding sequence is TGTGCCAGCTCACCAAGTGGAGGGCAAATGAGCGAGCAGTACTTC. Translation: CASSPSGGQMSEQYF.

The chain employs TRBV18 and TRBJ2-7; 9 bases align to TRBD1. Germline CDR1 is KGHSH and CDR2 is LQKENI. CDR3 length equals 14 residues. V shed 0 bases and J 4 bases; nucleotides not matched to a gene: 1. The CDR3 loop reads CASSPPGQGYEQYF. The CDR3 nucleotides are TGTGCCAGCTCACCACCGGGACAGGGTTACGAGCAGTACTTC.

This chain links TRBV6-5 with TRBJ2-7; D uncertain. The CDR3 is 14 residues long. From germline, CDR1 is MNHEY and CDR2 SVGAGI. Trimming shortened V by 0 bases and J by 1 base, and 7 bases separated the two germline ends. CDR3 nucleotides: TGTGCCAGCAGTTACTCCCAGGCATCCTACGAGCAGTACTTC. This encodes CASSYSQASYEQYF.

The chain carries TRBV28 and TRBJ1-5; D might be TRBD1 (6 bases). This CDR3 contains 14 residues. V dropped 5 bases and J dropped 3 bases, with 11 bases sitting between them. Germline V gene sequence: CDR1 MDHEN, CDR2 SYDVKM. In nucleotides, the CDR3 is TGTGCCAGCAGTCACAGGGACCTCAATCAGCCCCAGCATTTT. It encodes CASSHRDLNQPQHF.

V usage is TRBV7-2 and J usage is TRBJ2-5; tentative D call: TRBD2 (7 bases). The length of the CDR3 is 15 residues. Germline values: CDR1 SGHTA, CDR2 FQGNSA. Trimming pared 3 bases from V and 5 bases from J, leaving 16 bases between. The CDR3 loop is CASSFQWGGVETQYF. The CDR3 region has the DNA TGTGCCAGCAGCTTCCAGTGGGGGGGCGTGGAGACCCAGTACTTC.